This T cell receptor (beta chain) appears in the sequencing data of a study of T-cell reconstitution after alpha-beta-depleted transplantation in children. For TCRbeta, the library was prepared with unique molecular identifiers. TCRdb reanalysed the PCR reads using MiXCR and keeps one entry per CDR3 protein. The sample lists 250,000 to 300,000 distinct CDR3 sequences, 10% occurring once. The CDR3 runs to 13 residues. The germline CDR1 and CDR2 sequences are LGHNT and FRNRAP. Trimming took 4 bases from V and 6 from J, leaving 12 bases between them. This clonotype has just a few counts. The target antigen is unknown. The study's findings and limits: High day-60 TCRbeta diversity in some patients came from surviving recipient T cells and thymic progenitors. Newly generated T cells supplied most T-cell counts and diversity one year post-transplant. Roughly two months post-transplant, alpha-beta T cells reportedly originated from several hundred graft clones that had expanded.

The sample here was PBMCs, taken before TCRalphabeta/CD19-depleted stem cell transplant. The origin of this receptor is a boy in the first two years of life with acute myeloid leukemia, due to receive a stem cell transplant. The chain has TRBV12-5 and TRBJ1-2; D may be TRBD1 (6 bases). Here the CDR3 DNA reads TGTGCTAGTGGTTCGCAGGGGAAGGATGGCTACACCTTC. The encoded protein is CASGSQGKDGYTF.